Below, 25 T cell receptor beta chains from the same sample are listed, as sequenced in a study of T cell responses to AZD1222 COVID-19 vaccine. TCRdb's table, derived via immunoSEQ multiplex PCR, lists solely in-frame clones and lacks some. The sample lists roughly 120,000 clones; about 92% were seen once. This specimen was peripheral blood, taken on day 0 of AZD1222 vaccination. These receptor sequences come from an adult in good health.

A single count supports this clone. V and J are TRBV7-8 and TRBJ2-5; TRBD2 matches at 14 bases. CDR1 is SGHVS and CDR2 is FQNEAQ in the germline V gene. The CDR3 loop spans 15 amino acids. The V segment lost 8 bases and the J segment 4 bases; nucleotides outside the gene matches: 6. CDR3 nucleotide sequence: TGTGCCAGCGTGAGGACTAGCGGGAGGACAGAGACCCAGTACTTC. The encoded protein is CASVRTSGRTETQYF.

This clone came up a few times. The rearrangement uses TRBV6-5 and TRBJ1-2; D not certain. The CDR3 has 15 amino acids. The V gene's germline CDR1 is MNHEY and CDR2 SVGAGI. The V and J ends lost 8 bases and 8 bases respectively, with 24 bases between them. DNA of the CDR3: TGTGCCAGCGTCCCCGCCTACGACGTTCGGCGGGGCTACACCTTC. Its translation: CASVPAYDVRRGYTF.

This rearrangement joins TRBV30 to TRBJ2-7; D remains ambiguous. Trimming left V 1 base short and J 3 bases short, with 10 bases between. The germline V gene has CDR1 GTSNPN and CDR2 SVGIG (reference sequence). There are 13 residues in the CDR3. As DNA, the CDR3 is TGTGCCTGGAGTGGGCCAATACTCTACGAGCAGTACTTC. Translated, it gives CAWSGPILYEQYF. Supplemented by reference TRBV30 and TRBJ2-7, the full variable domain reads SQTIHQWPATLVQPVGSPLSLECTVEGTSNPNLYWYRQAAGRGLQLLFYSVGIGQISSEVPQNLSASRPQDRQFILSSKKLLLSDSGFYLCAWSGPILYEQYFGPGTRLTVT.

The chain has TRBV5-1 and TRBJ1-6, with D maybe TRBD1 (5 bases). CDR3 size: 16 residues. CDR1 is SGHRS and CDR2 is YFSETQ in the germline V gene. V was shortened by 0 bases and J by 1 base, with 8 bases between the two germline ends. The DNA for the CDR3 is TGCGCCAGCAGCTTGGAAGGGGTTTCCTATAATTCACCCCTCCACTTT. Encoded protein: CASSLEGVSYNSPLHF.

The chain couples TRBV5-1 to TRBJ2-7; D is unresolved. This CDR3 spans 14 amino acids. Trimming took 2 bases from V and 1 from J, leaving 10 bases between them. CDR1 and CDR2 from the germline V gene are SGHRS and YFSETQ. DNA of the CDR3: TGCGCCAGCAGCTTCAACGGACCTTCCTACGAGCAGTACTTC. Its translation is CASSFNGPSYEQYF.

The J gene is TRBJ2-2, the V gene TRBV6-5; 10 nucleotides agree with TRBD1. CDR1 and CDR2 (germline): MNHEY, SVGAGI. The CDR3 totals 15 residues. J gave up 4 bases and V 6 bases, and 5 bases lay outside the gene matches. The CDR3 DNA follows: TGTGCCAGCAGAGACAGGGGGCGAGCCACCGGGGAGCTGTTTTTT. Translation: CASRDRGRATGELFF.

The CDR3: CASSIPGNQPQHF. The CDR3 nucleotides are TGTGCCAGCAGCATTCCTGGCAATCAGCCCCAGCATTTT. V usage is TRBV28 and J usage is TRBJ1-5; no definite D call. V was clipped by 6 bases and J by 2 bases, with 8 bases between them. Germline V gene sequence: CDR1 MDHEN, CDR2 SYDVKM. The CDR3 covers 13 residues.

V is TRBV5-4 and J is TRBJ1-4, with unresolved D. Per germline, CDR1 SGHNT and CDR2 YYREEE (reference sequence). Deletions cut 5 bases from V and 0 bases from J, with 17 bases between. The CDR3 runs to 17 residues. The CDR3 bases are TGTGCCAGCAGGAACCGACAAGACGGTACAACTAATGAAAAACTGTTTTTT. Its translation is CASRNRQDGTTNEKLFF.

This clone occurred a few times. The chain is built from TRBV5-5 and TRBJ1-1, with no clear D. The V gene's germline CDR1 is SGHKS and CDR2 YYEKEE (reference sequence). CDR3 length: 14 amino acids. Trimming left V 4 bases short and J 0 bases short, with 10 bases between. Written as DNA, the CDR3 is TGTGCCAGCAGCCTACCCCCGATGAACACTGAAGCTTTCTTT. Protein product: CASSLPPMNTEAFF.

V gene TRBV9 combines with J gene TRBJ1-2; 7 bases are a match to TRBD1. The germline CDR1 and CDR2 sequences are SGDLS and YYNGEE. CDR3 size: 12 residues. Losses at the gene ends were 3 bases for V and 8 bases for J; bases not matched to a gene: 4. The CDR3 protein is CASSGGTVGYTF. In nucleotides, the CDR3 is TGTGCCAGCAGCGGAGGGACAGTGGGCTACACCTTC. Together with reference TRBV9 and TRBJ1-2, the CDR3 gives the full variable domain: DSGVTQTPKHLITATGQRVTLRCSPRSGDLSVYWYQQSLDQGLQFLIQYYNGEERAKGNILERFSAQQFPDLHSELNLSSLELGDSALYFCASSGGTVGYTFGSGTRLTVV.

The CDR3 sequence: CASSPPRLRSTEAFF. CDR3 DNA: TGTGCCAGCAGCCCCCCCCGGTTAAGGAGCACTGAAGCTTTCTTT. V is TRBV11-2 and J is TRBJ1-1, with no clear D. The germline V gene encodes CDR1 SGHAT and CDR2 FQNNGV. The CDR3 has 15 residues. V was trimmed by 5 bases and J by 4 bases, leaving 17 bases between them.

This chain joins TRBV27 and TRBJ1-1; maybe TRBD1 (6 bases). CDR1 and CDR2 (germline): MNHEY, SMNVEV (reference sequence). CDR3 length equals 13 residues. The V gene lost 5 bases and the J gene lost 6 bases, with 13 bases spanning the gap. The DNA of the CDR3 is TGTGCCAGCAGTGCATTGGACAGCTCTGAAGCTTTCTTT. This codes for CASSALDSSEAFF.

The V call is TRBV18, the J call TRBJ2-7, with 7 nucleotides matching TRBD1. The CDR3 runs to 16 residues. Losses at the gene ends were 2 bases for V and 2 bases for J; bases not matched to a gene: 9. Germline CDR1 and CDR2: KGHSH and LQKENI. CDR3 bases: TGTGCCAGCTCACCAAACCCCCCCGGGACAGCCTACGAGCAGTACTTC. Its protein is CASSPNPPGTAYEQYF.

The rearrangement uses TRBV15 and TRBJ2-1; TRBD2 matches at 7 bases. The CDR3 covers 18 residues. CDR1 is LNHNV, CDR2 YYDKDF, per germline (reference sequence). Germline trimming cut 10 bases from V and 4 bases from J; bases unmatched to any gene: 22. The DNA for the CDR3 is TGTGCCATCCACATTTTACCCATGGCAGGGAGGGATTACAATGAGCAGTTCTTC. This sequence encodes CAIHILPMAGRDYNEQFF.

V and J are TRBV5-1 and TRBJ2-5; the D gene is possibly TRBD2 (5 bases). Germline CDR1 reads SGHRS; CDR2 reads YFSETQ. The V end was cut by 0 bases, the J end by 5 bases, with 14 bases between. The CDR3 runs 15 residues. CDR3 region: CASSLAGSRGETQYF. CDR3 DNA sequence: TGCGCCAGCAGCTTGGCTGGCAGCAGAGGGGAGACCCAGTACTTC. The variable domain in full, with the rest retrieved from reference TRBV5-1 and TRBJ2-5, is KAGVTQTPRYLIKTRGQQVTLSCSPISGHRSVSWYQQTPGQGLQFLFEYFSETQRNKGNFPGRFSGRQFSNSRSEMNVSTLELGDSALYLCASSLAGSRGETQYFGPGTRLLVL.

The chain couples TRBV5-1 to TRBJ2-7, with 12 bases identical to TRBD1. The junction had 11 bases not matched to a gene; V was cut back by 4 bases and J by 12 bases. The CDR3 consists of 14 residues. CDR1 is SGHRS and CDR2 is YFSETQ in the germline V gene. CDR3 protein: CASSDPGQGAEGYF. The DNA for the CDR3 is TGCGCCAGCAGCGATCCGGGACAGGGGGCGGAGGGGTACTTC.

The J gene is TRBJ1-2, the V gene TRBV18; no definite D call. The ends were cut back, 6 bases at V and 7 bases at J, with 15 bases in the middle. Germline CDR1 is KGHSH and CDR2 is LQKENI. The CDR3 loop spans 13 amino acids. In DNA, the CDR3 is TGTGCCAGCTCTCCGGACCGAAACAGTGGCTACACCTTC. Protein: CASSPDRNSGYTF.

For the CDR3, the DNA is TGCGCCAGCAGCCAAGACGATAGGGACAGCTACGAGCAGTACTTC. Translating it yields CASSQDDRDSYEQYF. The rearrangement joins TRBV4-1 to TRBJ2-7; 7 bases line up with TRBD1. V dropped 0 bases and J dropped 3; count of bases not matched to a gene: 5. There are 15 residues in the CDR3. Germline CDR1 reads MGHRA; CDR2 reads YSYEKL.

The rearrangement uses TRBV11-2 and TRBJ1-2; D perhaps matches TRBD1 (5 bases). CDR1 SGHAT and CDR2 FQNNGV come from the germline V gene. The V gene lost 5 bases and the J gene lost 4 bases, with 23 bases spanning the gap. The CDR3 has 17 residues. In DNA form, the CDR3 reads TGTGCCAGCAGCCTGGAGCAGGGATGGGGGTTGCGCTATGGCTACACCTTC. This encodes CASSLEQGWGLRYGYTF. The whole variable domain, filled in from reference TRBV11-2 and TRBJ1-2, reads EAGVAQSPRYKIIEKRQSVAFWCNPISGHATLYWYQQILGQGPKLLIQFQNNGVVDDSQLPKDRFSAERLKGVDSTLKIQPAKLEDSAVYLCASSLEQGWGLRYGYTFGSGTRLTVV.

The rearrangement links TRBV7-9 to TRBJ1-1; a weak D match, TRBD1 (5 bases). Trimming cost V 5 bases and J 6 bases, with 19 bases left between them. This CDR3 contains 15 residues. Germline CDR1 SEHNR, CDR2 FQNEAQ (reference sequence). CDR3 loop: CASSPIFTGEPEAFF. The CDR3 DNA reads TGTGCCAGCAGCCCCATCTTCACGGGGGAACCTGAAGCTTTCTTT. Variable domain in full (rest from reference TRBV7-9 and TRBJ1-1): DTGVSQNPRHKITKRGQNVTFRCDPISEHNRLYWYRQTLGQGPEFLTYFQNEAQLEKSRLLSDRFSAERPKGSFSTLEIQRTEQGDSAMYLCASSPIFTGEPEAFFGQGTRLTVV.

This clone was picked up one time. V usage is TRBV6-5 and J usage is TRBJ2-3, with D perhaps matching TRBD1 (7 bases). The CDR3 runs 14 residues. With 6 bases removed from V and 5 bases from J, the gap between germline ends came to 15 bases. Per the germline V gene, CDR1 is MNHEY and CDR2 is SVGAGI. CDR3 DNA: TGTGCCAGCAGCTTATTCAGGGGGGAAGATACGCAGTATTTT. It encodes CASSLFRGEDTQYF.

The V call is TRBV28, the J call TRBJ2-1; 7 positions match TRBD2. Germline CDR1 is MDHEN and CDR2 is SYDVKM. This CDR3 is built from 14 residues. Trimming took 4 bases from V and 9 from J; bases not matched to a gene: 9. The CDR3: CASSWTRPNSEQFF. CDR3 in DNA: TGTGCCAGCAGTTGGACTAGGCCTAACTCTGAGCAGTTCTTC.

The gene calls are TRBV7-9 and TRBJ2-1; 7 bases line up with TRBD1. Trimming removed 5 bases from V and 7 bases from J; junction bases left unmatched: 20. The CDR3 has 18 amino acids. Germline values: CDR1 SEHNR, CDR2 FQNEAQ (reference sequence). CDR3 nucleotide sequence: TGTGCCAGCAGCAACACTCTGACAGGGTTAATATCGAGAAATGAGCAGTTCTTC. Encoded protein: CASSNTLTGLISRNEQFF.

CDR3: CASSFGGQTEQYF. DNA for the CDR3: TGTGCCAGCAGCTTTGGGGGACAAACCGAGCAGTACTTC. The chain joins TRBV7-3 to TRBJ2-7, with D possibly TRBD1 on 6 matching bases. CDR3 length: 13 amino acids. Trimming took 3 bases from V and 6 from J, leaving 12 bases between them. The germline CDR1 and CDR2 sequences are SGHTA and FQGTGA.

The chain carries TRBV27 and TRBJ2-3; possibly TRBD1 for D (5 bases). The CDR3 extends over 17 amino acids. V was pared by 5 bases and J by 5 bases, with 23 bases between. Germline V lookup: CDR1 MNHEY, CDR2 SMNVEV (reference sequence). The DNA of the CDR3 is TGTGCCAGCAGTCAGACCTCGCATGGGGCTCTAGGAGATACGCAGTATTTT. Its translation is CASSQTSHGALGDTQYF.